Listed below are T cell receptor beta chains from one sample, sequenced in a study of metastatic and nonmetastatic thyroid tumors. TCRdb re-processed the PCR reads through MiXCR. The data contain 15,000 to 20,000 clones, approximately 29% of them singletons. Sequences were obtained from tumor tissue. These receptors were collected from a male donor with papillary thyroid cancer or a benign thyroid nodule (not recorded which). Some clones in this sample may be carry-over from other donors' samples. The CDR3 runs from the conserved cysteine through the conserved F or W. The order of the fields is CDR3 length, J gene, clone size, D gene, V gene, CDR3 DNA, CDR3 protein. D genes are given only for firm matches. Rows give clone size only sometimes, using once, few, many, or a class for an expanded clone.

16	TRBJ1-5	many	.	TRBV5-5	TGTGCCAGCAGCTTGGTAGGGGGAGATAGCAATCAGCCCCAGCATTTT	CASSLVGGDSNQPQHF
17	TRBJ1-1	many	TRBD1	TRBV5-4	TGTGCCAGCAGCTTGAGCGGACAGGGTTCTGGGGACACTGAAGCTTTCTTT	CASSLSGQGSGDTEAFF
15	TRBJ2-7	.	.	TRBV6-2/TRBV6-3	TGTGCCAGCAGTTACTCCCCGGACAGCTCCTACGAGCAGTACTTC	CASSYSPDSSYEQYF
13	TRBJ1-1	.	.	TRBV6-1	TGTGCCAGCAGTAGGCACAGGAACACTGAAGCTTTCTTT	CASSRHRNTEAFF
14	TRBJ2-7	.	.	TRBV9	TGTGCCAGCAGCGGGGGGGACAGCTCCTACGAGCAGTACTTC	CASSGGDSSYEQYF
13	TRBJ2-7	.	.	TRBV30	TGTGCCTGGAGTGTCGGACCTCGGACGGGGCAGTACTTC	CAWSVGPRTGQYF
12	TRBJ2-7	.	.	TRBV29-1	TGCAGCGTTGTGGCGAGAACCTACGAGCAGTACTTC	CSVVARTYEQYF
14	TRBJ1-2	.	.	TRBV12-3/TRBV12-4	TGTGCCAGCAGTTTAGGATTACTGATCTATGGCTACACCTTC	CASSLGLLIYGYTF
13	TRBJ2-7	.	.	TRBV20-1	TGCAGTGCCGATTCAAAGGGGATTTACGAGCAGTACTTC	CSADSKGIYEQYF
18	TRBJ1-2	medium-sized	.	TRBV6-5	TGTGCCAGCAGCCTCGCCGACCCTCCCTCAAAGGCTGGTGACGGCTACACCTTC	CASSLADPPSKAGDGYTF
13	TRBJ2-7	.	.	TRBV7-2	TGTGCCAGCAGCTCCCTAGCATCCTACGAGCAGTACTTC	CASSSLASYEQYF
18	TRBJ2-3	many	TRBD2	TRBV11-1	TGTGCCAGCAGCTTAGCGTTGGGACTAGCGGGGGGGTCAGATACGCAGTATTTT	CASSLALGLAGGSDTQYF
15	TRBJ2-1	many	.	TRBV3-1	TGTGCCAGCAGCCAAAGGGACGGATTAGACAATGAGCAGTTCTTC	CASSQRDGLDNEQFF
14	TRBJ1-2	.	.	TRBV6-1	TGTGCCAGCACCCGCGAGGTGTTTGGGTATGGCTACACCTTC	CASTREVFGYGYTF
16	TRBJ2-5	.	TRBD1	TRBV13	TGTGCCAGCAGCTTAGTTCATGACAGGGGGCGAGGGACCCAGTACTTC	CASSLVHDRGRGTQYF
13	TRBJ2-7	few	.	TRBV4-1	TGCGCCAGCAGCCAAGACGGTCGTTACGAGCAGTACTTC	CASSQDGRYEQYF
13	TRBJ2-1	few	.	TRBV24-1	TGTGCCACCAGTGATGCTCACCACAATGAGCAGTTCTTC	CATSDAHHNEQFF
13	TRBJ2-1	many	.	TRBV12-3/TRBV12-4	TGTGCCAGCTCAAACCGGGCAGACAATGAGCAGTTCTTC	CASSNRADNEQFF
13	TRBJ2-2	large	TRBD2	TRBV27	TGTGCCAGCACCACCGGGGGGGCCGGGGAGCTGTTTTTT	CASTTGGAGELFF
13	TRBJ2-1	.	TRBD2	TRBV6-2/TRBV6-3	TGTGCCAGCCGACTAGCGGGAGAAGATGAGCAGTTCTTC	CASRLAGEDEQFF
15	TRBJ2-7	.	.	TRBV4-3	TGCGCCAGCAGCGAAGGACCGGACCCGAGCTACGAGCAGTACTTC	CASSEGPDPSYEQYF
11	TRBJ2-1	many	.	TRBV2	TGTGCCAGCAGTTACGACAATGAGCAGTTCTTC	CASSYDNEQFF
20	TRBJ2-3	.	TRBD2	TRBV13	TGTGCCAGCAGAAGGCGGGGGGGCAGGCGTGCTGATACTAGCACAGATACGCAGTATTTT	CASRRRGGRRADTSTDTQYF
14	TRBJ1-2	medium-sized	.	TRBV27	TGTGCCAGCAGTTTGTGGCAGTCTAACTATGGCTACACCTTC	CASSLWQSNYGYTF
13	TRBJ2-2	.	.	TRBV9	TGTGCCAGCCAGGGAATAGGTTACGGGGAGCTGTTTTTT	CASQGIGYGELFF
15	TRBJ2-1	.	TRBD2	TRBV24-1	TGTGCCACTGGTTGGACTAGCGGGATAAGGGATGAGCAGTTCTTC	CATGWTSGIRDEQFF
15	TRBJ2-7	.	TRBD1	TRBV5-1	TGCGCCAGCAGCTTGGGGGGACAGGGAACCTACGAGCAGTACTTC	CASSLGGQGTYEQYF
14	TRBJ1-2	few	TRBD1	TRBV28	TGTGCCATCCCCGGGACAGGGGGAGACTATGGCTACACCTTC	CAIPGTGGDYGYTF
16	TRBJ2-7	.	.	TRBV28	TGTGCCAGCAGTTTATGGACAGGAACTAGCTCCTACGAGCAGTACTTC	CASSLWTGTSSYEQYF
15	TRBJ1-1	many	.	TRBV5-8	TGTGCCAGCAGCTTTCGGACTCTAATCTTGACTGAAGCTTTCTTT	CASSFRTLILTEAFF
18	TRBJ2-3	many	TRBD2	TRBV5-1	TGCGCCAGCAGCTTGGGTAGCGGGGGCCCGGGGATCACAGATACGCAGTATTTT	CASSLGSGGPGITDTQYF
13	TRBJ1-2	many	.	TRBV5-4	TGTGCCAGCAGCTTGGACAGTAACTATGGCTACACCTTC	CASSLDSNYGYTF
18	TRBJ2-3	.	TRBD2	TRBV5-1	TGCGCCGGCAGCTTGGCGTTCGGCGGGGGGAGGGGCACAGATACGCAGTATTTT	CAGSLAFGGGRGTDTQYF
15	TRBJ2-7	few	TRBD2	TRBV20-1	TGCAGTGCTAGAGGTAGGGGAGGGAGCGCCTACGAGCAGTACTTC	CSARGRGGSAYEQYF
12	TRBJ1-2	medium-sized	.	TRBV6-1	TGTGTCGTAGGGGGGTCTCACTATGGCTACACCTTC	CVVGGSHYGYTF
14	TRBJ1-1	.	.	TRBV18	TGTGCCAGCTCAGAAATTCGGACGAACACTGAAGCTTTCTTT	CASSEIRTNTEAFF
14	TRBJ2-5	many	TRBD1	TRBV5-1	TGCGCCAGCAGCCGACAGGGGGCCCAAGAGACCCAGTACTTC	CASSRQGAQETQYF
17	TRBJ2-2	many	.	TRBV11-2	TGTGCCAGCAGCTTATATCCCCAGACCGTTCGAGCCGGGGAGCTGTTTTTT	CASSLYPQTVRAGELFF
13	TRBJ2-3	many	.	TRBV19	TGTGCCAGCAAAGAACGTCGACTAGATACGCAGTATTTT	CASKERRLDTQYF
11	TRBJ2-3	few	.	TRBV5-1	TGCGCCAGCAGGGTCGAAGATACGCAGTATTTT	CASRVEDTQYF
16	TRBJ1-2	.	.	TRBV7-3	TGTGCCAGCAGCTTAAGGGGGTGTGGGGATTTTTATGGCTACACCTTC	CASSLRGCGDFYGYTF
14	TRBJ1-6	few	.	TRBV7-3	TGTGCCAGCAGCTCGGGGGCGCTGAATTCACCCCTCCACTTT	CASSSGALNSPLHF
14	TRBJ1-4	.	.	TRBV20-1	TGCAGTGCTCGCCAAGGGCTTGCTAATGAAAAACTGTTTTTT	CSARQGLANEKLFF
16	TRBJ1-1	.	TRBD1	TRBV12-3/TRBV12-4	TGTGCCAGCAGTGTTAGACAGGGAGGTGCGGGAACTGAAGCTTTCTTT	CASSVRQGGAGTEAFF
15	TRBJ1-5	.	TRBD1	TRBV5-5	TGTGCCAGCAGGGGGACAGGGGATGACAATCAGCCCCAGCATTTT	CASRGTGDDNQPQHF
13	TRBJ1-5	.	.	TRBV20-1	TGCAATGCCGACACTGATAGCAATCAGCCCCAGCATTTT	CNADTDSNQPQHF
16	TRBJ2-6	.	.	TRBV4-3	TGCGCCAGCAGCCAAGATCTGGGTTCAGGGGCCAACGTCCTGACTTTC	CASSQDLGSGANVLTF
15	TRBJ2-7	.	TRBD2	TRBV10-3	TGTGCCACCTATCGCGGTGGTAGCGGGCTCGCGCAGCAGTACTTC	CATYRGGSGLAQQYF
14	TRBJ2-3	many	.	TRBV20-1	TGCAGTGCTACTAGGGACTCTTTAGGGGGCTGGCAGTATTTT	CSATRDSLGGWQYF
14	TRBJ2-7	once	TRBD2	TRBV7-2	TGTGCCAGCAGACAACCTAGCGGGCCCTACGAGCAGTACTTC	CASRQPSGPYEQYF
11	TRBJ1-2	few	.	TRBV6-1	TGTGCCAGCTCTACTAACTATGGCTACACCTTC	CASSTNYGYTF